The 30 T cell receptor beta chains given below trace back to one sample, sequenced in a study of blood T cell repertoires in COVID-19. Assay: immunoSEQ multiplex PCR; the TCRdb copy retains only in-frame clones and omits some. Of about 71,000 clones in the sample, approximately 86% are singletons; the top ten hold just under 7%. The sequenced material came from peripheral blood. Source of these receptors: a man aged 50 to 59 with active COVID-19.

The chain recombines TRBV6-5 with TRBJ1-1, with D possibly being TRBD1 (6 bases). In germline, CDR1 is MNHEY, CDR2 SVGAGI. V was pared by 5 bases and J by 5 bases, with 12 bases between. The CDR3 is made up of 13 amino acids. CDR3 residues: CASSITGTTEAFF. In nucleotides, the CDR3 is TGTGCCAGCAGTATAACAGGGACGACTGAAGCTTTCTTT.

The CDR3 loop reads CASSTDLSGGSYNEQFF. CDR3 nucleotides: TGTGCCAGTAGTACCGACCTTAGCGGGGGCTCCTACAATGAGCAGTTCTTC. The chain recombines TRBV19 with TRBJ2-1; 9 bases are a match to TRBD2. Germline loops: CDR1 LNHDA, CDR2 SQIVND (reference sequence). The CDR3 is 17 residues long. V shed 4 bases, J shed 0 bases, and the junction held 7 bases outside the gene matches.

This clone appeared once. The CDR3 DNA reads TGCAGCGTTGACACGGGTACTAGCGGGAGTGGGGGAGAGACCCAGTACTTC. Protein sequence: CSVDTGTSGSGGETQYF. V is TRBV29-1 and J is TRBJ2-5, with 11 bases that match TRBD2. The CDR3 extends over 17 amino acids. Per the germline V gene, CDR1 is SQVTM and CDR2 is ANQGSEA. With 3 bases clipped from V and 4 bases from J, the junction kept 13 bases outside the gene matches.

J is TRBJ2-3 and V is TRBV9, with 10 bases that match TRBD2. Trimming at V came to 3 bases and at J to 6 bases, leaving 10 bases not matched to a gene. The germline CDR1 and CDR2 sequences are SGDLS and YYNGEE. The CDR3 is made up of 16 amino acids. This CDR3 is CASSASGSGGADTQYF. In DNA form, the CDR3 reads TGTGCCAGCAGCGCATCAGGAAGCGGGGGGGCGGATACGCAGTATTTT.

The chain is built from TRBV11-2 and TRBJ2-1; unclear D gene. Germline V gene lookup returns CDR1 SGHAT and CDR2 FQNNGV. Trimming pared 2 bases from V and 8 bases from J, leaving 7 bases between. The CDR3 runs 12 residues. The CDR3 DNA is TGTGCCAGCAGCTTAATACGGGATGAGCAGTTCTTC. Residues: CASSLIRDEQFF.

This chain links TRBV19 with TRBJ2-3; TRBD1 aligns across 9 bases. With V trimmed by 8 bases and J by 1 base, 4 bases remained unmatched. This CDR3 has 14 amino acids. Per the germline V gene, CDR1 is LNHDA and CDR2 is SQIVND (reference sequence). In nucleotides, the CDR3 is TGTGCCAGTGTGGACAGGGGAGGCACAGATACGCAGTATTTT. Translated, it gives CASVDRGGTDTQYF.

The rearrangement links TRBV9 to TRBJ1-2; 8 nucleotides line up with TRBD1. The germline gives CDR1 SGDLS, CDR2 YYNGEE. The CDR3 is made up of 15 amino acids. Trimming at V came to 3 bases and at J to 4 bases, leaving 8 bases not matched to a gene. The CDR3 coding sequence is TGTGCCAGCAGCGCAGGACAGGGAGGGGTCTATGGCTACACCTTC. Amino acids: CASSAGQGGVYGYTF.

V usage is TRBV9 and J usage is TRBJ2-1, with TRBD2 matching 7 bases. The CDR3 covers 15 residues. The V segment lost 4 bases and the J segment 3 bases; nucleotides outside the gene matches: 7. Per germline, CDR1 SGDLS and CDR2 YYNGEE. For the CDR3, the DNA is TGTGCCAGCAGCCCCGAACTAGCGCACTACAATGAGCAGTTCTTC. This codes for CASSPELAHYNEQFF.

The V and J genes are TRBV6-1 and TRBJ2-1; 14 bases are shared with TRBD2. V lost 4 bases to trimming and J lost 8 bases; unmatched junction nucleotides: 13. The germline V gene has CDR1 MNHNS and CDR2 SASEGT. The CDR3 length is 18 residues. The CDR3 DNA follows: TGTGCCAGCAGTGGGGTCCCGGGACTAGCGGGGGACGGCCATGAGCAGTTCTTC. Translating gives CASSGVPGLAGDGHEQFF.

The chain has TRBV27 and TRBJ2-3; perhaps TRBD2 as D (5 bases). Trimming pared 1 base from V and 6 bases from J, leaving 11 bases between. The CDR3 length is 14 residues. Germline CDR1 MNHEY, CDR2 SMNVEV (reference sequence). The chain's CDR3 is CASSLYTRGDTQYF. The CDR3 nucleotides read TGTGCCAGCAGTTTATACACCCGCGGGGATACGCAGTATTTT.

The CDR3 coding sequence is TGTGCCACCAGTGATACGGGGACTAGCGGAGAGACCCGGTATTTT. Residues: CATSDTGTSGETRYF. The chain combines TRBV24-1 with TRBJ2-3; 11 bases line up with TRBD2. The trim removed 3 bases at V and 14 bases at J, leaving 12 bases unmatched. Per germline, CDR1 KGHDR and CDR2 SFDVKD. CDR3 length: 15 amino acids.

The chain employs TRBV3-1 (or the pseudogene TRBV3-2) and TRBJ2-7, with 7 bases that match TRBD1. Looked up from germline, CDR1 is LGHDT and CDR2 is YNNKEL (reference sequence). This CDR3 is built from 15 residues. J lost 1 base, V lost 4 bases, and 7 bases had no gene match. As DNA, the CDR3 is TGTGCCAGCAGCCCGGGACAGCTGAAGTCCTACGAGCAGTACTTC. Translating it yields CASSPGQLKSYEQYF.

The chain carries TRBV5-1 and TRBJ2-3; 10 positions agree with TRBD2. The J segment lost 4 bases and the V segment lost 1 base, leaving 6 bases of the junction unmatched. Germline loops: CDR1 SGHRS, CDR2 YFSETQ. This CDR3 comprises 16 residues. CDR3 amino acids: CASSLLTSGYADTQYF. The CDR3 DNA reads TGCGCCAGCAGCTTGCTGACTAGCGGGTATGCAGATACGCAGTATTTT.

The chain links TRBV2 to TRBJ1-4; the D gene is possibly TRBD1 (5 bases). Looked up from germline, CDR1 is SNHLY and CDR2 is FYNNEI. V was pared by 4 bases and J by 8 bases, with 14 bases between. CDR3 length: 14 residues. CDR3 protein: CASSGGLGREKLFF. CDR3 coding DNA: TGTGCCAGCAGTGGGGGCCTAGGGAGGGAAAAACTGTTTTTT.

The chain carries TRBV5-1 and TRBJ1-2; D is unresolved. From germline, CDR1 is SGHRS and CDR2 YFSETQ. V was pared by 4 bases and J by 0 bases, with 13 bases between. CDR3 size: 15 residues. The CDR3 nucleotides read TGCGCCAGCAGCACTAACCAGCCATCTAACTATGGCTACACCTTC. Protein: CASSTNQPSNYGYTF.

V and J are TRBV4-1 and TRBJ1-3; D unclear. Trimming stripped 0 bases from V and 5 bases from J, with 11 bases between. The CDR3 is 15 amino acids. CDR1 and CDR2 from the germline V gene are MGHRA and YSYEKL. The CDR3 region is CASSQDPRVRNTIYF. CDR3 DNA sequence: TGCGCCAGCAGCCAAGATCCCCGGGTTAGAAACACCATATATTTT.

The V call is TRBV7-9, the J call TRBJ1-6, with a weak D call TRBD1 (5 bases). V lost 6 bases and J lost 6, with 15 bases in between. The CDR3 is 15 residues long. Germline CDR1 is SEHNR and CDR2 is FQNEAQ (reference sequence). CDR3 nucleotide sequence: TGTGCCAGCAGTCCGGCGGGGCAGATTAATTCACCCCTCCACTTT. It yields the protein CASSPAGQINSPLHF.

V usage is TRBV3-1 (or the pseudogene TRBV3-2) and J usage is TRBJ1-5; D may be TRBD1 (5 bases). The CDR3 is 16 residues long. With 4 bases removed from V and 2 bases from J, the gap between germline ends came to 15 bases. Per germline, CDR1 LGHDT and CDR2 YNNKEL (reference sequence). The CDR3 region has the DNA TGTGCCAGCAGCCCTTCAGCGGGGGATGGCAATCAGCCCCAGCATTTT. Translated: CASSPSAGDGNQPQHF.

V and J are TRBV7-9 and TRBJ2-3; unclear D gene. Germline assignment: CDR1 SEHNR and CDR2 FQNEAQ (reference sequence). The V end was cut by 0 bases, the J end by 0 bases, with 7 bases between. The CDR3 loop spans 15 amino acids. CDR3 amino acids: CASSLASGSTDTQYF. The CDR3 DNA sequence: TGTGCCAGCAGCTTAGCTTCGGGTAGCACAGATACGCAGTATTTT.

This chain uses TRBV3-1 (or the pseudogene TRBV3-2) with TRBJ1-5; D possibly corresponds to TRBD1 (6 bases). The V and J ends lost 1 base and 5 bases respectively, with 9 bases between them. The CDR3 runs 14 residues. CDR1 and CDR2 (germline): LGHDT, YNNKEL (reference sequence). CDR3 loop: CASSQGSGDQPQHF. The CDR3 region has the DNA TGTGCCAGCAGCCAAGGATCAGGGGATCAGCCCCAGCATTTT.

The rearrangement links TRBV21-1 to TRBJ2-7; the table's D call TRBD1 went unverified against the DNA. TRBV21-1 is recorded as a pseudogene. This CDR3 is 15 amino acids long. The CDR3 region is CASSKEPRDSPEQYF. CDR3 coding DNA: TGTGCCAGCAGCAAAGAGCCCAGGGATTCGCCCGAGCAGTACTTC.

The CDR3 nucleotides read TGTGCCATCACGAGGGACAGCTCCTACAATGAGCAGTTCTTC. As protein: CAITRDSSYNEQFF. This rearrangement joins TRBV10-3 to TRBJ2-1; TRBD1 matches at 7 bases. The CDR3 sequence is 14 residues long. V trimming: 7 bases; J trimming: 0 bases; junction bases outside the gene matches: 3. Germline CDR1 and CDR2: ENHRY and SYGVKD.

This sequence joins TRBV11-2 and TRBJ1-6; D may be TRBD1 (5 bases). The CDR3 extends over 14 amino acids. Germline V gene lookup returns CDR1 SGHAT and CDR2 FQNNGV. V was cut by 3 bases and J by 5 bases, with 8 bases left in between. CDR3 coding DNA: TGTGCCAGCAGCTTCGGCAGGGATAATTCACCCCTCCACTTT. Translated, it gives CASSFGRDNSPLHF. Supplemented by reference TRBV11-2 and TRBJ1-6, the full variable domain reads EAGVAQSPRYKIIEKRQSVAFWCNPISGHATLYWYQQILGQGPKLLIQFQNNGVVDDSQLPKDRFSAERLKGVDSTLKIQPAKLEDSAVYLCASSFGRDNSPLHFGNGTRLTVT.

The CDR3 protein is CASSLEISGSLANEQFF. CDR3 sequence (DNA): TGTGCCAGCAGCTTAGAAATTAGCGGGAGCCTTGCTAATGAGCAGTTCTTC. This rearrangement joins TRBV11-3 to TRBJ2-1; TRBD2 matches at 9 bases. Unmatched junction bases numbered 10, after V lost 0 bases and J lost 7 bases. This CDR3 spans 17 amino acids. The germline gives CDR1 SGHNT, CDR2 YENEEA.

The CDR3: CASSEGATYRHSGNTIYF. The CDR3 DNA follows: TGTGCCAGCAGTGAAGGGGCGACATACAGGCACTCTGGAAACACCATATATTTT. J is TRBJ1-3 and V is TRBV2; D perhaps matches TRBD1 (5 bases). The CDR3 is 18 amino acids. CDR1 SNHLY and CDR2 FYNNEI come from the germline V gene. Trimming stripped 1 base from V and 0 bases from J, with 16 bases between. Full variable domain (missing parts from reference TRBV2 and TRBJ1-3): EPEVTQTPSHQVTQMGQEVILRCVPISNHLYFYWYRQILGQKVEFLVSFYNNEISEKSEIFDDQFSVERPDGSNFTLKIRSTKLEDSAMYFCASSEGATYRHSGNTIYFGEGSWLTVV.

The chain is built from TRBV7-2 and TRBJ2-5; unclear D gene. V lost 4 bases and J 2 bases, leaving 14 bases between the germline ends. Germline loops: CDR1 SGHTA, CDR2 FQGNSA. The CDR3 runs 15 residues. This CDR3 reads CASSSPYKAQETQYF. CDR3 sequence (DNA): TGTGCCAGCAGCTCTCCCTATAAAGCACAAGAGACCCAGTACTTC. The full variable domain, completed using reference TRBV7-2 and TRBJ2-5, is GAGVSQSPSNKVTEKGKDVELRCDPISGHTALYWYRQSLGQGLEFLIYFQGNSAPDKSGLPSDRFSAERTGGSVSTLTIQRTQQEDSAVYLCASSSPYKAQETQYFGPGTRLLVL.

The CDR3: CASSAGTGYEKLFF. CDR3 bases: TGCGCCAGCAGCGCCGGGACAGGGTATGAAAAACTGTTTTTT. The chain couples TRBV5-1 to TRBJ1-4; 9 bases map to TRBD1. CDR3 size: 14 residues. V gave up 4 bases and J gave up 6 bases; unmatched junction bases: 4. In germline, CDR1 is SGHRS, CDR2 YFSETQ.

This clone is a singleton in its sample. This rearrangement joins TRBV5-1 to TRBJ1-2; D is uncertain. The V gene's germline CDR1 is SGHRS and CDR2 YFSETQ. The CDR3 covers 13 residues. Trimming took off 1 base at V and 6 bases at J, with 10 bases between the two ends. This chain's CDR3 is CASSLSGSHGYTF. CDR3 sequence (DNA): TGCGCCAGCAGCTTGTCGGGGTCTCATGGCTACACCTTC.

The chain uses TRBV6-5 and TRBJ1-1; 7 nucleotides align to TRBD1. CDR1 and CDR2 (germline): MNHEY, SVGAGI. J was trimmed by 7 bases and V by 2 bases; bases with no gene match: 4. This CDR3 spans 13 amino acids. The CDR3 region has the DNA TGTGCCAGCAGTTACAGGGGGCCGGGTGAAGCTTTCTTT. Residues: CASSYRGPGEAFF.

This clone was counted a few times. This chain connects TRBV19 to TRBJ2-7; no firm D call. CDR3 length equals 11 residues. Trimming took off 5 bases at V and 5 bases at J, with 7 bases between the two ends. Germline-derived CDR1 and CDR2 are LNHDA and SQIVND (reference sequence). Here the CDR3 reads CASSVANEQYF. The CDR3 DNA follows: TGTGCCAGTAGTGTCGCGAACGAGCAGTACTTC.